A selection of T cell receptor beta chains follows, all from one sample in a study of identical twins. TCRdb reprocessed the 5' RACE reads with MiXCR, giving one entry per CDR3 protein. The repertoire includes around 290,000 distinct CDR3 sequences, 7.5% to 9.5% of them detected once, and around 7.1% sits in the top ten. These data also featured in a second study, about yellow fever vaccine responses in identical twins.

Sequences were obtained from CD8+ T cells sorted from blood. These TCRs come from a woman under 30 in good health. Both conserved end residues are part of each CDR3. A D gene is named only where the DNA matches it firmly. The listing skips clone size in some rows; elsewhere it reads once, few, many or a size class.

j_call | v_call | clone_size | d_call | cdr3_nt | cdr3_aa
TRBJ2-1 | TRBV29-1 | - | TRBD2 | TGCAGCGTGGGAGGACTAGCGGGAGCCTACAATGAGCAGTTCTTC | CSVGGLAGAYNEQFF
TRBJ2-7 | TRBV7-9 | many | - | TGTGCCAGCAGCTTAGAAGGACCAAGCTCCTACGAGCAGTACTTC | CASSLEGPSSYEQYF
TRBJ2-3 | TRBV11-1 | few | TRBD2 | TGTGCCAGCAGCGGACAGACTAGCGGGGAAGATACTAGCACAGATACGCAGTATTTT | CASSGQTSGEDTSTDTQYF
TRBJ1-1 | TRBV7-6 | - | - | TGTGCCAGCAGCTCTCTTATGAACACTGAAGCTTTCTTT | CASSSLMNTEAFF
TRBJ2-5 | TRBV6-2/TRBV6-3 | few | - | TGTGCCAGCAGTGTCTTTACCACCCAAGAGACCCAGTACTTC | CASSVFTTQETQYF
TRBJ2-7 | TRBV27 | few | - | TGTGCCAGCAGTTTGCCCCAGCTGGAGGGGCGTTCCTACGAGCAGTACTTC | CASSLPQLEGRSYEQYF
TRBJ2-7 | TRBV6-5 | - | TRBD1 | TGTGCCAGCAGTATCGACAGGGGCAAGGACGAGCAGTACTTC | CASSIDRGKDEQYF
TRBJ2-6 | TRBV20-1 | few | - | TGCAGTGCCCGCTCTGGGGCCAACGTCCTGACTTTC | CSARSGANVLTF
TRBJ2-5 | TRBV29-1 | few | TRBD1 | TGCAGCGCCTTAACAGGGGTTGAGACCCAGTACTTC | CSALTGVETQYF
TRBJ2-3 | TRBV6-5 | - | TRBD2 | TGTGCCAGCAGTTACATCGGACTAGCGGGCACAGATACGCAGTATTTT | CASSYIGLAGTDTQYF
TRBJ1-2 | TRBV25-1 | many | - | TGTGCCACTCCCGGCCCCGAGGGCTACACCTTC | CATPGPEGYTF
TRBJ1-1 | TRBV14 | - | - | TGTGCCAGCAGCCAAGATCTTGGGGGATGGACTGAAGCTTTCTTT | CASSQDLGGWTEAFF
TRBJ2-7 | TRBV27 | many | - | TGTGCCAGCAGTTTGAGGGACAAGATCTACGAGCAGTACTTC | CASSLRDKIYEQYF
TRBJ2-1 | TRBV27 | - | - | TGTGCCAGCAGTTCGGCCCTTAAGGCCTACAATGAGCAGTTCTTC | CASSSALKAYNEQFF
TRBJ2-7 | TRBV6-5 | many | TRBD2 | TGTGCCAGCAGTTCTAGCGGGGGTCCCTACGAGCAGTACTTC | CASSSSGGPYEQYF
TRBJ2-7 | TRBV20-1 | - | - | TGCAGTAAATCTGGCGCCTACGAGCAGTACTTC | CSKSGAYEQYF
TRBJ2-2 | TRBV30 | - | TRBD2 | TGTGCCTGGAGTGGGGGGGGACTGTTAGAGCTGTTTTTT | CAWSGGGLLELFF
TRBJ2-7 | TRBV21-1 | many | - | TGTGCCAGCAGCAATTTCCGGGAAAGATCCTACGAGCAGTACTTC | CASSNFRERSYEQYF
TRBJ2-2 | TRBV12-3/TRBV12-4 | many | TRBD1 | TGTGCCAGCAGTTCCTCCAGGGGGCTTCATCCCGGGGAGCTGTTTTTT | CASSSSRGLHPGELFF
TRBJ2-3 | TRBV7-9 | many | - | TGTGCCAGCAGCTTAGTGGCAGGGCTGGACACAGATACGCAGTATTTT | CASSLVAGLDTDTQYF
TRBJ1-1 | TRBV7-9 | few | TRBD1 | TGTGCCAGCAGCAGAGACAGGGCAGGGCTGAACACTGAAGCTTTCTTT | CASSRDRAGLNTEAFF
TRBJ1-2 | TRBV6-1 | few | - | TGTGCCAGCAGTGATCGACCCTATCAACTGAATGGCTACACCTTC | CASSDRPYQLNGYTF
TRBJ2-3 | TRBV28 | few | - | TGTGCCAGCAGTTCCACCGGGGAACCAACAGATACGCAGTATTTT | CASSSTGEPTDTQYF
TRBJ2-7 | TRBV19 | - | - | TGTGCCAGTACCGGGGTCCTGAAGAGCTCCTACGAGCAGTACTTC | CASTGVLKSSYEQYF
TRBJ2-7 | TRBV10-3 | many | TRBD1 | TGTGCCATCAGTGATTCCGGGACAGGGCCGCACGAGCAGTACTTC | CAISDSGTGPHEQYF
TRBJ2-2 | TRBV5-4 | few | TRBD2 | TGTGCCAGCAGCTTGGCCTCGGCTAGCGGACGCACCGGGGAGCTGTTTTTT | CASSLASASGRTGELFF
TRBJ2-7 | TRBV6-5 | few | TRBD1 | TGTGCCAGCAGTTCCCCCGGGACAGGGGCCTACGAGCAGTACTTC | CASSSPGTGAYEQYF
TRBJ1-2 | TRBV12-3/TRBV12-4 | many | - | TGTGCCAGCAGTTTGTCGGTGACGGGGTTCAATGGCTACACCTTC | CASSLSVTGFNGYTF
TRBJ2-1 | TRBV4-3 | few | - | TGCGCCAGCAGCCAAGAAAGGGAGGAGCAGTTCTTC | CASSQEREEQFF
TRBJ2-7 | TRBV29-1 | - | TRBD2 | TGCAGCGTTCTTAAGGGCGGGAGGCGGAACGAGCAGTACTTC | CSVLKGGRRNEQYF
TRBJ2-1 | TRBV12-3/TRBV12-4 | few | TRBD1 | TGTGCCAGCAGTTTATTTGGGACAGGGGAAAAGGACAATGAGCAGTTCTTC | CASSLFGTGEKDNEQFF
TRBJ2-4 | TRBV4-3 | many | - | TGCGCCAGCAGCCAAGCCCTTGACGGAGCCAAAAACATTCAGTACTTC | CASSQALDGAKNIQYF
TRBJ1-2 | TRBV12-3/TRBV12-4 | few | - | TGTGCCAGCAGTTTGGGAGGGAGTGGCTACACCTTC | CASSLGGSGYTF
TRBJ2-1 | TRBV3-1 | many | - | TGTGCCAGCAGCCCCAGGAGCAATCCCCCTGAGCAGTTCTTC | CASSPRSNPPEQFF
TRBJ2-1 | TRBV30 | few | - | TGTGCCTGGAGCCCCACCTCCTACAATGAGCAGTTCTTC | CAWSPTSYNEQFF
TRBJ2-7 | TRBV29-1 | few | - | TGCAGCGTTGAAGAGAGGGATCACGAGCAGTACTTC | CSVEERDHEQYF
TRBJ2-2 | TRBV28 | many | - | TGTGCCAGCCATCGTCTCGGGGAGCTGTTTTTT | CASHRLGELFF
TRBJ1-5 | TRBV2 | - | - | TGTGCCAGCACCCCGGACGGTTACAATCAGCCCCAGCATTTT | CASTPDGYNQPQHF
TRBJ2-1 | TRBV15 | - | TRBD1 | TGTGCCACCAGCGACAGGGCCAGCTCCTACAATGAGCAGTTCTTC | CATSDRASSYNEQFF
TRBJ2-6 | TRBV24-1 | - | - | TGTGCCACCAGTGATTTGTATTCAGGGCCTGCCTCTGGGGCCAACGTCCTGACTTTC | CATSDLYSGPASGANVLTF
TRBJ2-5 | TRBV30 | - | - | TGTGCCTGGAGTTGGGAGTTCGAGACCCAGTACTTC | CAWSWEFETQYF
TRBJ2-1 | TRBV20-1 | - | - | TGCAGTGCTAGAGTAGTCGATGAGCAGTTCTTC | CSARVVDEQFF
TRBJ2-7 | TRBV27 | many | TRBD1 | TGTGCCAGCAGTTTATCACAGGGGGCTTACGAGCAGTACTTC | CASSLSQGAYEQYF
TRBJ2-7 | TRBV29-1 | - | - | TGCAGCGTTGAAGGCAGGGGAAGGGAGCAGTACTTC | CSVEGRGREQYF
TRBJ1-2 | TRBV29-1 | - | TRBD1 | TGCAGCGTTGACAGGGGGCTCTATGGCTACACCTTC | CSVDRGLYGYTF
TRBJ2-5 | TRBV20-1 | - | TRBD2 | TGCAGTGCGAAAAGCGGGGGGGCCGGGGAGACCCAGTACTTC | CSAKSGGAGETQYF
TRBJ2-7 | TRBV4-3 | - | - | TGCGCCAGCAGCCAAGATCGGGGGTTTCCTTACGAGCAGTACTTC | CASSQDRGFPYEQYF
TRBJ2-7 | TRBV11-2 | - | TRBD2 | TGTGCCAGCACCACGGGAACTAGCGGGAGTTACGAGCAGTACTTC | CASTTGTSGSYEQYF
TRBJ2-2 | TRBV27 | few | - | TGTGCCAGCAGTCTCGCAAAGGGCGAGCTGTTTTTT | CASSLAKGELFF
TRBJ2-7 | TRBV29-1 | - | - | TGCAGCGTTATCCTGGCAGCGAGCGGCTACGAGCAGTACTTC | CSVILAASGYEQYF
TRBJ2-7 | TRBV20-1 | - | - | TGCAGTGCTATTTCGACAGAGTACGAGCAGTACTTC | CSAISTEYEQYF
TRBJ2-5 | TRBV11-2 | few | TRBD1 | TGTGCCAGCAGCTTTACCGCAAACAGGGGAACCGGGACCCAGTACTTC | CASSFTANRGTGTQYF
TRBJ2-1 | TRBV5-1 | few | TRBD2 | TGCGCCAGCAGCTGGAGCGGGGGAGCTTACAATGAGCAGTTCTTC | CASSWSGGAYNEQFF
TRBJ2-5 | TRBV6-5 | few | - | TGTGCCAGCAGTTACGGCAGGGGAGGAGAGACCCAGTACTTC | CASSYGRGGETQYF